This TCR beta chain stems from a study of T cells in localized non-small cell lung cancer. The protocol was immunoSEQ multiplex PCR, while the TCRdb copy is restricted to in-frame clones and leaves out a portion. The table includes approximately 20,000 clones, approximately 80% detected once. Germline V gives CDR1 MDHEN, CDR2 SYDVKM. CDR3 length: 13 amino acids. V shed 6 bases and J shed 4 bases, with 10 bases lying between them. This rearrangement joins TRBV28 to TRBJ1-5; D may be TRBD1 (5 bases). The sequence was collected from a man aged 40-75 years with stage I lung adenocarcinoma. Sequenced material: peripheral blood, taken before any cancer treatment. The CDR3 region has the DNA TGTGCCAGCAGCCTTCCAGGGAATCAGCCCCAGCATTTT. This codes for CASSLPGNQPQHF. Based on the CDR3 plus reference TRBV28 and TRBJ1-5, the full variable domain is DVKVTQSSRYLVKRTGEKVFLECVQDMDHENMFWYRQDPGLGLRLIYFSYDVKMKEKGDIPEGYSVSREKKERFSLILESASTNQTSMYLCASSLPGNQPQHFGDGTRLSIL.